This T cell receptor beta chain appears in the sequencing data of a study of long-term antiretroviral therapy in people with HIV (dated by TCRdb to the early 2020s). In the study overall: The earliest samples were collected about a decade before the 2015 WHO recommendation for immediate ART, when ART was typically delayed until CD4 counts fell. Of the roughly 30 participants with HIV, approximately ten were female. A total of 192 cryopreserved PBMC samples were contributed to the cohort by 30 adults with confirmed HIV infection, with samples collected serially over a mean of about 6 years (range 1-12). No cross-contamination during QIAcube processing was seen in test extractions of a monoclonal T-cell line run alongside a few dozen polyclonal samples. This retrospective serial study examined whether starting ART and sustained HIV suppression were associated with changes in the composition and diversity of the TRB repertoire in peripheral blood.

The CDR3 spans 14 residues, from the cysteine through the phenylalanine. Only the CDR3 DNA stays, 42 bases, in frame from base 1. The CDR1 and CDR2 encoded by the germline V gene are SGHAT and FQNNGV. After removal of 6 bases from V and 6 bases from J, the junction retains 6 bases not matched to a gene. Sequencing of the TRB variable region was done with the immunoSEQ hsTCRB v3.0 assay at survey level resolution. TRB sequencing targeted a depth of about 40,000-55,000 T-cell genomes per sample. An Illumina MiSeq with a v3 150-cycle kit was used to sequence the pooled TRB libraries. Turning to the authors' computational methods: Repertoire analysis ran in R within a reproducible Nextflow workflow covering QC, data transformation and analysis. Custom analyses were implemented in LymphoSeq2, an R package for AIRR-Seq data exploration. A handful of samples that yielded fewer than 5000 total TRB sequences were excluded, so that 200 or so HIV repertoires were analyzed. Among the roughly 180 retained HIV repertoires, 55 to 60 were collected before ART initiation and approximately 130 after ART initiation. Repertoires were downsampled to 5000 TRB nucleotide sequences, with summary statistics averaged over 100 downsampling iterations. Only TRB sequences with CDR3 regions of at least seven amino acids were retained for analysis. A Shannon entropy-derived clonality score and the Gini coefficient were used to measure diversity. In the repertoire networks, any two of the top 5000 CDR3 amino acid sequences were connected whenever the two sequences differed by an edit distance of one. Antigen specificity groups and MHC restriction were predicted for TRB CDR3 amino acid sequences with GLIPH2. To flag known associations with CMV, EBV, HIV or tissue antigens, CDR3 amino acid sequences were compared against VDJdb and McPAS-TCR. Pre-ART, post-ART and control groups were compared with Wilcoxon signed-rank tests and Holm-Bonferroni correction. TCRdb's version of the immuneACCESS table is confined to in-frame rearrangements and falls short of the full clone set. An unresolved V gene accounts for under half of the shortfall where checked; the remainder is of unknown origin. That table gives V, J and clone size, and the DNA gave D and trimming. The table for this sample lists 34,000 or so clones; roughly 85% of them were counted only once. 4.8% of the sample goes to the ten largest clones.

Participants were included only if at least one PBMC sample before ART initiation and at least two post-ART samples were available. All participants with HIV were treated in the United States of America. Before DNA extraction, cryopreserved samples of about 1-11 million PBMC were thawed and then washed. At the time of the earliest PBMC sample, participants with HIV were aged between about 20 and 54 years. PBMC samples were contributed by each participant from 1-4 timepoints before ART initiation and 2-8 timepoints after ART initiation, with a median of 7 samples. Serial HIV viral load, CD4+ T-cell count, ART history and demographic data were obtained for every participant. Using a Qiagen kit on a QIAcube, genomic DNA was extracted from unsorted PBMC, with samples processed in batches of 12. The paper as a whole reports these results and caveats: Compared with controls, HIV repertoires had narrower CDR3 length ranges, and the network structure pointed to an antigen-experienced repertoire that shifted only slightly toward naive after ART. Unsorted PBMC were profiled instead of sorted CD4+ and CD8+ T cells because pre-ART samples had limited cell numbers. Expanded TRB clones identified before ART initiation dominated the repertoire at all time points, although this dominance fluctuated and declined in many PLHIV after ART. The samples span the years 2004 to 2017, and the ART regimens used at that time may not be as effective as current regimens. ART initiation was associated with a significant increase in TRB diversity, but diversity stayed significantly below transplant donor controls even after long-term ART. Owing to limited PBMC availability, only the TCR beta chain was sequenced, without alpha chain pairing. Inferences about post-ART repertoire changes were limited because no data were available on ART adherence, viral resistance or therapy changes.

In regard to this clone: It has no known antigen specificity. Per-base qualities were not stored, and no clone one base away is much larger.

The V and J segments used are TRBV11-2 and TRBJ2-2; 8 bases in between match TRBD1. This clonotype originated in a woman in her 30s with HIV. This specimen was unsorted PBMCs, taken approximately 2.9 years before starting antiretroviral therapy. The CDR3 sequence is CASRRQGRSGELFF. The DNA reads as follows: TGTGCCAGCAGACGACAGGGGAGGTCCGGGGAGCTGTTTTTT. Extended through the reference TRBV11-2 and TRBJ2-2 proteins, this CDR3 yields the full variable domain: EAGVAQSPRYKIIEKRQSVAFWCNPISGHATLYWYQQILGQGPKLLIQFQNNGVVDDSQLPKDRFSAERLKGVDSTLKIQPAKLEDSAVYLCASRRQGRSGELFFGEGSRLTVL.